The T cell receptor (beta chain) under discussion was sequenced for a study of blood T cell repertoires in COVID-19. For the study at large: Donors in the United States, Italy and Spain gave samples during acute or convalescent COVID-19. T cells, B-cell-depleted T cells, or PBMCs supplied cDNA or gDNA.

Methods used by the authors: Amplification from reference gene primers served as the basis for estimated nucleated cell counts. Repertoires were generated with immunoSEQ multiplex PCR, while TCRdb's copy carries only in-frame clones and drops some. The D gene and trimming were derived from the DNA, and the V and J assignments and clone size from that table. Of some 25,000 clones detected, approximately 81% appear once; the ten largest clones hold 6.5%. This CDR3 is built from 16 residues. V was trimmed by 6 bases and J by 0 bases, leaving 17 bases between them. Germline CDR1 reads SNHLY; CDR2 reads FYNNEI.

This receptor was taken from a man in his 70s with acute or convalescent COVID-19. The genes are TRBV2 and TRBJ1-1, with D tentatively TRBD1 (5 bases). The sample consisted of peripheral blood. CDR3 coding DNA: TGTGCCAGCAGCCCTCAGGGTGTTAGGATGAACACTGAAGCTTTCTTT. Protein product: CASSPQGVRMNTEAFF.